These 10 T cell receptor beta chains share one sample of origin, sequenced in a study of blood T cell repertoires in COVID-19. Generated by immunoSEQ multiplex PCR, the TCRdb table keeps only in-frame clones and is missing some. The table lists roughly 160,000 clones, roughly 84% of them singletons. The sequenced sample consisted of peripheral blood. These receptors came from a woman over 75 with active or convalescent COVID-19.

The CDR3 loop reads CATSDPGRDQPQHF. The CDR3 DNA sequence: TGTGCCACCAGTGACCCCGGGCGGGATCAGCCCCAGCATTTT. This sequence joins TRBV24-1 and TRBJ1-5; no clear D gene. From germline, CDR1 is KGHDR and CDR2 SFDVKD. Trimming took 4 bases from V and 5 from J, leaving 11 bases between them. The CDR3 runs 14 residues.

DNA of the CDR3: TGTGCCAGCAGTTACTCTAGGGACAGTTTTAACTATGGCTACACCTTC. Translation gives CASSYSRDSFNYGYTF. This chain uses TRBV6-5 with TRBJ1-2, with 7 nucleotides matching TRBD1. Germline V gene lookup returns CDR1 MNHEY and CDR2 SVGAGI. V was pared by 0 bases and J by 1 base, with 5 bases of the junction left unmatched. There are 16 residues in the CDR3.

The chain uses TRBV5-1 and TRBJ2-2; D may be TRBD1 (5 bases). From germline, CDR1 is SGHRS and CDR2 YFSETQ. This CDR3 comprises 13 residues. Trimming cost V 4 bases and J 3 bases, with 7 bases left between them. CDR3 amino acids: CASSLQDTGELFF. Written as DNA, the CDR3 is TGCGCCAGCAGCCTACAGGACACCGGGGAGCTGTTTTTT. Full variable domain (missing parts from reference TRBV5-1 and TRBJ2-2): KAGVTQTPRYLIKTRGQQVTLSCSPISGHRSVSWYQQTPGQGLQFLFEYFSETQRNKGNFPGRFSGRQFSNSRSEMNVSTLELGDSALYLCASSLQDTGELFFGEGSRLTVL.

The V and J genes are TRBV9 and TRBJ2-2, with 8 bases identical to TRBD1. V was clipped by 1 base and J by 7 bases; unmatched bases: 3. Looked up from germline, CDR1 is SGDLS and CDR2 is YYNGEE. The CDR3 consists of 14 residues. CDR3 amino acids: CASSVRTGIGELFF. Written as DNA, the CDR3 is TGTGCCAGCAGCGTACGGACAGGGATCGGGGAGCTGTTTTTT.

The chain combines TRBV11-3 with TRBJ2-2; 7 nucleotides agree with TRBD2. V was pared by 5 bases and J by 5 bases, with 11 bases of the junction left unmatched. The CDR3 is made up of 16 amino acids. CDR1 is SGHNT and CDR2 is YENEEA in the germline V gene. The CDR3 DNA reads as TGTGCCAGCAGCGCAGGTCATGACGGGAGGACCGGGGAGCTGTTTTTT. This encodes CASSAGHDGRTGELFF.

J is TRBJ2-3 and V is TRBV28; perhaps TRBD2 as D (5 bases). Germline V gene sequence: CDR1 MDHEN, CDR2 SYDVKM. The V end lost 8 bases, the J end lost 0 bases, and 24 bases lay between the germline ends. This CDR3 has 18 amino acids. The CDR3 DNA reads as TGTGCCAGCGAGGAAAGCGGCCCCCGGGGAAGGAGCACAGATACGCAGTATTTT. This gives the protein CASEESGPRGRSTDTQYF.

The rearrangement joins TRBV2 to TRBJ2-1; 7 bases are shared with TRBD2. Germline values: CDR1 SNHLY, CDR2 FYNNEI. This CDR3 comprises 16 residues. V trimming: 3 bases; J trimming: 2 bases; junction bases outside the gene matches: 7. The DNA of the CDR3 is TGTGCCAGCAGTGACGGGCTAGCGGTCCCCTACAATGAGCAGTTCTTC. Amino acids: CASSDGLAVPYNEQFF.

The CDR3 loop reads CASSPQGPNTGELFF. The DNA of the CDR3 is TGTGCCAGCAGTCCACAGGGGCCGAACACCGGGGAGCTGTTTTTT. This chain joins TRBV28 and TRBJ2-2; TRBD1 matches 7 bases. This CDR3 contains 15 residues. Trimming removed 5 bases from V and 0 bases from J; junction bases left unmatched: 3. In germline, CDR1 is MDHEN, CDR2 SYDVKM.

V gene TRBV9 combines with J gene TRBJ2-2; D is uncertain. This CDR3 region has 16 residues. The germline CDR1 and CDR2 sequences are SGDLS and YYNGEE. Trimming stripped 4 bases from V and 4 bases from J, with 17 bases between. The CDR3 region is CASSPRGRRSTGELFF. As DNA, the CDR3 is TGTGCCAGCAGCCCCCGTGGAAGAAGGAGCACCGGGGAGCTGTTTTTT.

The rearrangement links TRBV7-3 to TRBJ2-1, with 12 bases matching TRBD1. This CDR3 is built from 18 residues. J lost 5 bases, V lost 0 bases, and 8 bases had no gene match. Germline CDR1 is SGHTA and CDR2 is FQGTGA. The CDR3 coding sequence is TGTGCCAGCAGCTTAACGAGATCGGGACAGGGGGCTAACAATGAGCAGTTCTTC. Translated: CASSLTRSGQGANNEQFF.